This T cell receptor beta chain was recorded in a study of shared clonotypes between healthy human individuals. Overall study findings and caveats: Researchers found naive subsets generally carried larger estimated richness than memory subsets. Naive CD4 clonotypes overlapped across a few donors at about 5.3%.

Sequencing was performed with immunoSEQ multiplex PCR; in TCRdb, only in-frame clones are kept and a portion is missing. The sample lists around 2,000,000 clones, around 95% occurring once. Points on this clone: Its antigen is as yet unknown.

The CDR3 extends over 12 amino acids. With 4 bases removed from V and 6 bases from J, the gap between germline ends came to 10 bases. From germline, CDR1 is SNHLY and CDR2 FYNNEI. The chain is built from TRBV2 and TRBJ2-7; tentatively, D is TRBD1 (6 bases). Sequencing was performed on naive CD4+ T cells sorted from blood. Subset in this sample: CD45RA+ positively selected. The receptor was derived from a man aged 18 to 29 in good health. The CDR3 DNA reads as TGTGCCAGCAGTGGACAGGCCTCCGAGCAGTACTTC. Its protein is CASSGQASEQYF.